This T cell receptor (beta chain) emerged from a study of a mutant IDH1 vaccine in newly diagnosed glioma (dated by TCRdb to 2020 to 2022). Regarding the study in general: In the chemotherapy-containing groups, vaccination started alongside temozolomide cycles, whereas in patients who had radiotherapy alone it started 4-6 weeks after radiotherapy. Of the roughly 34 treated patients, approximately 60% were male and around 38% were female, and a mean age of approximately 40 years was recorded. Prior to enrollment, standard therapy consisting of radiotherapy alone, temozolomide alone, or radiochemotherapy with temozolomide had been administered to patients, with the combination being received by most patients. Visit V12 was the week-35 safety follow-up and visit V13 was the week-47 end of study. Peripheral blood was collected at six visits: V03 (baseline), V05, V07, V10, V12 and V13. Longitudinal TCRB deep sequencing was done for 25 treated patients, wherever samples were available for exploratory analyses.

Taken with the paper, the label for time point translates to: week 35, safety follow-up. Each vaccine dose was 300 ug of a 20-mer mutant IDH1 peptide in Montanide, given subcutaneously with topical imiquimod. Patients were given eight vaccinations, in weeks 1, 3, 5, 7, 11, 15, 19 and 23, which matched visits V03 through V10. All donors had newly diagnosed IDH1-mutant astrocytomas of WHO grade 3 or 4 that showed loss of nuclear ATRX. The samples were drawn from NOA16, a multicentre, single-arm, open-label phase I trial in Germany that tested a mutant IDH1 peptide vaccine in humans for the first time. Genomic DNA for TCRB sequencing was isolated from EDTA blood with the DNeasy Blood and Tissue Kit. General conclusions and limits of the study: No apparent relationship was observed between pseudoprogression and alterations in the top peripheral T cell clonotypes detected by TCRB sequencing. Availability determined which PBMC samples were chosen for TCRB deep sequencing. It was noted by the authors that analyses of patient blood samples could not be reproduced owing to sample limitations. Immune responses induced by the vaccine were seen in approximately 92% of patients across multiple MHC alleles.

The method was the immunoSEQ multiplex PCR assay. The hsTCRB Kit was used according to the manufacturer's protocol to amplify rearranged TCR beta chain sequences. TCRB libraries were sequenced on an Illumina MiSeq. Processing in the source paper ran as follows. The proprietary platform of the kit vendor was used for demultiplexing, trimming and gene mapping. TCRdb re-hosts the immuneACCESS table, in-frame sequences only. Its copies lack some clones; in the studies checked, an unresolved V gene accounts for under half of them, and the cause for the rest is not known. That table supplies the V and J calls and clone size; D and trimming were determined from the DNA. The sample table holds 45,000 to 60,000 clones, of which 88% were seen once. 5% to 7% of the sample lies in the top ten. From cysteine to phenylalanine, the CDR3 is 12 amino acids long. Left in the record is the CDR3 DNA by itself, 36 bases read in frame from the first base. V lost 4 bases and J lost 6 bases; the stretch between them is 8 bases long. The germline V gene (reference sequence) supplies CDR1 LNHNV and CDR2 YYDKDF.

A remark on this clone: Its antigen remains unidentified. No per-base quality is available; no much larger clone lies one base away.

The V and J segments used are TRBV15 and TRBJ2-3; the D gene is not confidently resolved. This TCR came from a woman in her forties with glioma. The material sequenced was PBMCs, taken from a glioma patient whose treatment included an IDH1 peptide vaccine. CDR3 loop: CATSTGGDTQYF. The sequence in DNA is TGTGCCACCAGCACAGGTGGGGATACGCAGTATTTT.